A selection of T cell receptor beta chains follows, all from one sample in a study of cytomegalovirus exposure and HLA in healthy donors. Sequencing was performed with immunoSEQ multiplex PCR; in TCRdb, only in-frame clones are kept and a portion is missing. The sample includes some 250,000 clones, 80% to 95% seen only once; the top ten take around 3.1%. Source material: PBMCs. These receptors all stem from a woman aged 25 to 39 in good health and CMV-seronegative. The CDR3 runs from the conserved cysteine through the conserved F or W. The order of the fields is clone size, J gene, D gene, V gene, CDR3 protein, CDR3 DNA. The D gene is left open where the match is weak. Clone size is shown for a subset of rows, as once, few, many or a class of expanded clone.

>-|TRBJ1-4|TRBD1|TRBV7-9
CASSARQGEKLFF
TGTGCCAGCAGCGCAAGACAGGGGGAGAAACTGTTTTTT
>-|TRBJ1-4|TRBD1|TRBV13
CATSGTVGQKLFF
TGTGCCACCTCCGGGACAGTTGGTCAAAAACTGTTTTTT
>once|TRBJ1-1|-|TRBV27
CASSLPGGPEAFF
TGTGCCAGCAGTTTACCTGGGGGGCCTGAAGCTTTCTTT
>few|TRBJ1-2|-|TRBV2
CAINNYGYTF
TGTGCCATCAATAACTATGGCTACACCTTC
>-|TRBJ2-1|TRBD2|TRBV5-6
CASSSVGGGPFNEQFF
TGTGCCAGCAGCTCAGTCGGGGGAGGGCCGTTTAATGAGCAGTTCTTC
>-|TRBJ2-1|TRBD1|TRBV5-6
CASSWPAGQGGNEQFF
TGTGCCAGCAGCTGGCCTGCCGGACAGGGGGGGAATGAGCAGTTCTTC
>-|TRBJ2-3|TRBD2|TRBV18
CASSPLGTSGMTDTQYF
TGTGCCAGCTCACCCTTAGGGACTAGCGGGATGACAGATACGCAGTATTTT
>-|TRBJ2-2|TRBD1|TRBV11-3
CASSPSTGVMRNTGELFF
TGTGCCAGCAGCCCTTCGACAGGGGTGATGAGAAACACCGGGGAGCTGTTTTTT
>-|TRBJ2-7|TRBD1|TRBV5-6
CASSLATGTGLYEQYF
TGTGCCAGCAGCTTGGCGACCGGGACAGGGCTTTACGAGCAGTACTTC
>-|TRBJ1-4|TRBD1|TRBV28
CASSPTRWTGGAGMKKLFF
TGTGCCAGCAGTCCAACACGATGGACAGGGGGCGCGGGTATGAAAAAACTGTTTTTT
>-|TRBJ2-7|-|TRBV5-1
CASSLTGLEQYF
TGCGCCAGCAGCCTAACAGGACTCGAGCAGTACTTC
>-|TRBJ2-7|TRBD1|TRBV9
CASSPLRTGGYEQYF
TGTGCCAGCAGCCCCCTCAGGACAGGGGGCTACGAGCAGTACTTC
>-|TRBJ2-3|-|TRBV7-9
CASSPVGSRDTQYF
TGTGCCAGCAGCCCTGTCGGGAGTAGAGATACGCAGTATTTT
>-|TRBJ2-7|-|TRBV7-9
CASSTVLGEQYF
TGTGCCAGCAGCACCGTATTGGGCGAGCAGTACTTC
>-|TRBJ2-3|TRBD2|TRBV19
CASSMASGRADTQYF
TGTGCCAGTAGTATGGCGAGCGGGAGAGCAGATACGCAGTATTTT
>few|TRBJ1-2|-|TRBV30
CALNGGEDGYTF
TGTGCCTTGAACGGGGGAGAGGATGGCTACACCTTC